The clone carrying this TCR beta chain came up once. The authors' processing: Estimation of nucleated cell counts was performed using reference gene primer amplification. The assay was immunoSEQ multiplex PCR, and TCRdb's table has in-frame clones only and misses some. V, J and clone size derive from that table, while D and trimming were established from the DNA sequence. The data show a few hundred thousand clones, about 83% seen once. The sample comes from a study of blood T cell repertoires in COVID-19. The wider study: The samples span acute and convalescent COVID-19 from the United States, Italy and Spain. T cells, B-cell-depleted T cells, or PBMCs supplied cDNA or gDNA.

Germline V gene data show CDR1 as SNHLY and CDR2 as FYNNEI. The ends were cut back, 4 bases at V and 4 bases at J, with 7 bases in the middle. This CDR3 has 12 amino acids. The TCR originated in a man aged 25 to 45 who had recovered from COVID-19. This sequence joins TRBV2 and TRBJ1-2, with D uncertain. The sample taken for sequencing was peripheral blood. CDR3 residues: CASSGSGYGYTF. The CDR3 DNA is TGTGCCAGCAGTGGGTCAGGCTATGGCTACACCTTC.